This T cell receptor (beta chain) comes out of a study of T cells expressing NK-cell markers. Study information: Sorted T-cell subsets CD3+CD56+NKG2C+, CD3+CD56+NKG2C- and CD3+CD56-NKG2C+ were TCR beta-sequenced. The sequencing cohort of eight donors included seven HCMV-seropositive individuals and one seronegative individual. Study-wide results and limits: A few of the donors also had these clonotypes leading their CD3+CD56-NKG2C+ fraction. Specificity for HCMV among expanded NKG2C+ T cell clones was not established.

TCRdb derives one entry per CDR3 protein from the 5' RACE reads, leaving out DNA. The sample has approximately 170,000 distinct CDR3 sequences; the top ten hold 20% to 25%. CDR1 and CDR2 from the germline V gene are SGHRS and YFSETQ. The CDR3 spans 15 residues. In regard to this clonotype: Its antigen is not known.

Input material: blood T cells: a sorted CD56 or NKG2C T cell subset, CD4+ or CD8+ T cells, or bulk PBMC T cells (not recorded which). This chain joins TRBV5-1 and TRBJ2-3. The receptor was derived from a man aged 18-69 years in good health. The CDR3 sequence: CASSLTGVWTDTQYF.